The T cell receptor beta chain described here comes from a study of blood T cell repertoires in COVID-19. Study at large: T cells, B-cell-depleted T cells, or PBMCs provided the cDNA or gDNA that served as material.

Those who participated ranged in age from about 18 to 89 years and resided in roughly 26 US areas. Recovered participants had two consecutive negative NP/OP PCR tests, healthcare professional clearance, or symptom resolution. Original data processing: Nucleated cell counts were estimated from reference gene primer amplification. TCRdb's table, derived via immunoSEQ multiplex PCR, lists solely in-frame clones and lacks some. The DNA was the basis for D and trimming; V, J and clone size are from that table. The data contain about 260,000 clones, around 87% of them singletons. With 4 bases clipped from V and 5 bases from J, the junction kept 8 bases outside the gene matches. The germline V gene has CDR1 SGHKS and CDR2 YYEKEE (reference sequence). CDR3 length equals 16 residues.

The chain is built from TRBV5-5 and TRBJ2-5; 13 bases are a match to TRBD2. Sequenced input: PBMCs or T cells enriched from blood (not recorded which). This TCR was sampled from a woman younger than 35 who had recovered from COVID-19. CDR3 nucleotide sequence: TGTGCCAGCAGCCCCACTAGCGGGGGGGCGCGGGAGACCCAGTACTTC. It codes for CASSPTSGGARETQYF.